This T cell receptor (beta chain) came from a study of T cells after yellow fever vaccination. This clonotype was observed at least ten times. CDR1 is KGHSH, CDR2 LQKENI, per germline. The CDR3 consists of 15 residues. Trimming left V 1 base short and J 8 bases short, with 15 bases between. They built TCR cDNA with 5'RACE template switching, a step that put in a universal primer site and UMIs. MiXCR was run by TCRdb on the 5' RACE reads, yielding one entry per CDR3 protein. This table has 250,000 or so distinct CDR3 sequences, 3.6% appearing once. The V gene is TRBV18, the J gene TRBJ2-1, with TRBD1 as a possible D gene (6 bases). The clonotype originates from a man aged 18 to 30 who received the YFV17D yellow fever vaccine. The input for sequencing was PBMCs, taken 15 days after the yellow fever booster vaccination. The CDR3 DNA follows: TGTGCCAGCTCACCACGTTACACAGGGCAGCATGAGCAGTTCTTC. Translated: CASSPRYTGQHEQFF.